The 16 T cell receptor beta chains below were found in one sample sequenced in a study of multiple sclerosis patients with progressive multifocal leukoencephalopathy. Assay: immunoSEQ multiplex PCR; the TCRdb copy retains only in-frame clones and omits some. The sample has 24,000 or so clones, around 90% seen once; the top ten hold 2% to 2.5%. Time point of the sample: around eleven months of natalizumab therapy. This specimen was PBMCs, taken from a patient treated with natalizumab. All receptors derive from a young man with multiple sclerosis.

The rearrangement uses TRBV4-3 and TRBJ2-3; D is uncertain. The CDR3 has 16 amino acids. Germline CDR1 LGHNA, CDR2 YSLEER. The V gene lost 0 bases and the J gene lost 3 bases, with 13 bases spanning the gap. The CDR3 region is CASSQDSPSRTDTQYF. In DNA, the CDR3 is TGCGCCAGCAGCCAAGATTCCCCATCAAGGACAGATACGCAGTATTTT.

The DNA for the CDR3 is TGCAGCGCTACTGGCGGGAGCACAGATACGCAGTATTTT. Its protein product is CSATGGSTDTQYF. This chain connects TRBV29-1 to TRBJ2-3, with a tentative D call TRBD2 (5 bases). Looked up from germline, CDR1 is SQVTM and CDR2 is ANQGSEA. The V and J ends lost 7 bases and 0 bases respectively, with 11 bases between them. The CDR3 spans 13 residues.

The chain employs TRBV7-8 and TRBJ2-6; D is undetermined. V lost 5 bases and J 4 bases, leaving 15 bases between the germline ends. There are 16 residues in the CDR3. CDR1 and CDR2 from the germline V gene are SGHVS and FQNEAQ. The CDR3 protein is CASSPPRLGGANVLTF. The CDR3 DNA follows: TGTGCCAGCAGCCCCCCTAGACTTGGGGGGGCCAACGTCCTGACTTTC.

The rearrangement links TRBV7-9 to TRBJ1-1; no reliable D call. The CDR3 sequence is 17 residues long. With 2 bases removed from V and 1 base from J, the gap between germline ends came to 17 bases. The germline gives CDR1 SEHNR, CDR2 FQNEAQ (reference sequence). DNA for the CDR3: TGTGCCAGCAGCTTATCCCCCACGGGTCTAAGGAACACTGAAGCTTTCTTT. It translates to CASSLSPTGLRNTEAFF.

The chain employs TRBV12-5 and TRBJ2-1; tentative D call: TRBD2 (7 bases). Per germline, CDR1 LGHNT and CDR2 FRNRAP. The CDR3 runs 15 residues. Trimming stripped 3 bases from V and 9 bases from J, with 18 bases between. In nucleotides, the CDR3 is TGTGCTAGTGGTTTTCTTGGGAGGGGGAGGGGTGAGCAGTTCTTC. Translating gives CASGFLGRGRGEQFF.

This chain joins TRBV7-9 and TRBJ2-2; the D is unclear. Germline assignment: CDR1 SEHNR and CDR2 FQNEAQ (reference sequence). This CDR3 is built from 15 residues. V was clipped by 5 bases and J by 5 bases, with 15 bases between them. The CDR3 DNA sequence: TGTGCCAGCAGCCCGCATAGACAAGGAACCGGGGAGCTGTTTTTT. This gives the protein CASSPHRQGTGELFF.

This clone occurred a few times. The germline gene is not matched at one end of the junction; a read error may be the cause. J is TRBJ2-1 and V is TRBV7-7; 7 nucleotides line up with TRBD2. CDR3 length: 15 amino acids. Germline CDR1 reads SSHAT; CDR2 reads FNYEAQ (reference sequence). The CDR3 nucleotides read TGTGCTAGCAGCTTAGCGGGTAGCCCCTACAATGAGCAGTTCTTC. Protein: CASSLAGSPYNEQFF.

The chain couples TRBV7-9 to TRBJ1-3, with D possibly matching TRBD1 (5 bases). From germline, CDR1 is SEHNR and CDR2 FQNEAQ (reference sequence). The CDR3 is 14 amino acids. V gave up 5 bases and J gave up 4 bases, with 12 bases separating them. The CDR3: CASSLRGAGNTIYF. CDR3 DNA sequence: TGTGCCAGCAGCCTTCGAGGGGCAGGAAACACCATATATTTT. Variable domain in full (rest from reference TRBV7-9 and TRBJ1-3): DTGVSQNPRHKITKRGQNVTFRCDPISEHNRLYWYRQTLGQGPEFLTYFQNEAQLEKSRLLSDRFSAERPKGSFSTLEIQRTEQGDSAMYLCASSLRGAGNTIYFGEGSWLTVV.

The chain is built from TRBV6-1 and TRBJ1-5, with D uncertain. V was clipped by 3 bases and J by 0 bases, with 15 bases between them. The CDR3 sequence is 17 residues long. The V gene's germline CDR1 is MNHNS and CDR2 SASEGT. The CDR3 reads CASSELWFGYSNQPQHF. CDR3 coding DNA: TGTGCCAGCAGTGAGCTGTGGTTTGGGTATAGCAATCAGCCCCAGCATTTT.

This chain uses TRBV5-1 with TRBJ2-1; 11 bases fit TRBD2. J was trimmed by 3 bases and V by 2 bases; bases with no gene match: 1. The germline V gene has CDR1 SGHRS and CDR2 YFSETQ. The CDR3 is 15 residues long. The CDR3, as DNA: TGCGCCAGCAGCTTTACTAGCGGGAGCTACAATGAGCAGTTCTTC. As protein: CASSFTSGSYNEQFF. Full variable domain (rest looked up from reference TRBV5-1 and TRBJ2-1): KAGVTQTPRYLIKTRGQQVTLSCSPISGHRSVSWYQQTPGQGLQFLFEYFSETQRNKGNFPGRFSGRQFSNSRSEMNVSTLELGDSALYLCASSFTSGSYNEQFFGPGTRLTVL.

This rearrangement joins TRBV10-3 to TRBJ2-7; D unclear. Germline CDR1 and CDR2: ENHRY and SYGVKD. This CDR3 contains 12 residues. The germline V and J ends were trimmed by 3 bases and 2 bases, with 5 bases remaining between them. The CDR3 DNA is TGTGCCATCAGTGACATAACCTACGAGCAGTACTTC. As protein: CAISDITYEQYF.

This clone was seen once. This chain joins TRBV7-2 and TRBJ2-3, with 7 nucleotides matching TRBD2. Germline V gene sequence: CDR1 SGHTA, CDR2 FQGNSA. Losses at the gene ends were 4 bases for V and 0 bases for J; bases not matched to a gene: 1. CDR3 length equals 14 residues. The CDR3 sequence is CASSSSGSTDTQYF. In DNA, the CDR3 is TGTGCCAGCAGCTCTAGCGGAAGCACAGATACGCAGTATTTT.

The rearrangement uses TRBV6-5 and TRBJ2-7; D possibly corresponds to TRBD2 (5 bases). CDR3 size: 14 residues. CDR1 is MNHEY and CDR2 is SVGAGI in the germline V gene. Between the trimmed V and J ends, which lost 6 bases and 1 base, there was a span of 13 bases. The CDR3 DNA sequence: TGTGCCAGCAGCCACGGGGTGGGGTCCTACGAGCAGTACTTC. This encodes CASSHGVGSYEQYF.

Details on this clone: Other DNA sequences within the sample encode an identical CDR3. V usage is TRBV7-2 and J usage is TRBJ1-5; the D is unclear. The CDR3 totals 15 residues. V was clipped by 1 base and J by 7 bases, with 14 bases between them. Germline CDR1 is SGHTA and CDR2 is FQGNSA. The CDR3 nucleotides read TGTGCCAGCAGCTTAGGTCCGGGATCAGGACAGCCCCAGCATTTT. It is translated as CASSLGPGSGQPQHF.

The rearrangement uses TRBV6-5 and TRBJ2-2; 8 nucleotides align to TRBD1. The length of the CDR3 is 16 residues. Germline trimming cut 4 bases from V and 4 bases from J; bases unmatched to any gene: 8. Per germline, CDR1 MNHEY and CDR2 SVGAGI. The CDR3 sequence is CASSFAGGISTGELFF. As DNA, the CDR3 is TGTGCCAGCAGTTTTGCAGGGGGCATCAGCACCGGGGAGCTGTTTTTT.

The chain links TRBV27 to TRBJ2-7, with 12 positions matching TRBD1. Germline CDR1 and CDR2: MNHEY and SMNVEV (reference sequence). CDR3 length: 15 residues. The V gene end was trimmed by 5 bases and the J gene end by 7 bases; junction bases not matched to a gene: 9. CDR3: CASSLGGQGASEQYF. The CDR3, as DNA: TGTGCCAGCAGTCTTGGGGGACAGGGGGCATCTGAGCAGTACTTC.